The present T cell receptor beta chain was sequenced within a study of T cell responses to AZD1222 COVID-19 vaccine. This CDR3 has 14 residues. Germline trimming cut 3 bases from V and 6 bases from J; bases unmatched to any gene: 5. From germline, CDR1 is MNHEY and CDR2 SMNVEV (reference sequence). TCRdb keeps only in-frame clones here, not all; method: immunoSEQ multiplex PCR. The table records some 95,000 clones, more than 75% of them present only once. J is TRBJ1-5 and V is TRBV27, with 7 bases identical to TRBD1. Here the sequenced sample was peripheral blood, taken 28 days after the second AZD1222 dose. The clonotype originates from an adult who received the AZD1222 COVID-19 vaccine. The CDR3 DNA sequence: TGTGCCAGCAGTTTGACAGGGAGACGTCAGCCCCAGCATTTT. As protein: CASSLTGRRQPQHF.